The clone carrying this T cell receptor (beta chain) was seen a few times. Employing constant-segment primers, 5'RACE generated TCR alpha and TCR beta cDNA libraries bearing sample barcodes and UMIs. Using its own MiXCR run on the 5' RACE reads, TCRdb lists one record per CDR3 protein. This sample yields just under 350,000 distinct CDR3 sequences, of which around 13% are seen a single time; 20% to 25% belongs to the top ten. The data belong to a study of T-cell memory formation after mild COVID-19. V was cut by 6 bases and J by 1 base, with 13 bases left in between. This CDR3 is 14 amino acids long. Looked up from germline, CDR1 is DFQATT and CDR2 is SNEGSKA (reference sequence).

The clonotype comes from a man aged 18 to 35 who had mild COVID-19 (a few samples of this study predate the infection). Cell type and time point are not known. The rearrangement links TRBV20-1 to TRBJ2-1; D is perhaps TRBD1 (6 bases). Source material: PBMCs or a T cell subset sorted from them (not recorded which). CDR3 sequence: CSAQTGNSYNEQFF. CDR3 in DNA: TGCAGTGCCCAAACAGGGAATTCCTACAATGAGCAGTTCTTC.